Listed here is a single T cell receptor beta chain. Its matching antigen is unknown. CDR3 length equals 18 residues. Germline CDR1 and CDR2: LNHDA and SQIVND (reference sequence). The V end was cut by 3 bases, the J end by 2 bases, with 23 bases between. Clones were read by immunoSEQ multiplex PCR, and TCRdb kept only the in-frame ones, dropping some. The sample holds about 30,000 clones, around four fifths seen once. These data are taken from a study of T cells in narcolepsy. Whole-study results and caveats: Reportedly, autoreactive clonotypes were serially detected in patients' blood but not controls'. HCRT-specific and TRIB2-specific autoreactive clonotypes appeared among same-patient CSF and blood CD4+ clonotypes.

Material: CD45RA- memory CD4+ T cells from PBMCs. The clonotype originates from a human donor with narcolepsy. The chain is built from TRBV19 and TRBJ2-7; D gene uncertain. The chain's CDR3 is CASSMFGVGSSVPYEQYF. The CDR3 DNA reads TGTGCCAGTAGTATGTTTGGAGTGGGCAGTTCCGTTCCCTACGAGCAGTACTTC. Full variable domain (rest looked up from reference TRBV19 and TRBJ2-7): DGGITQSPKYLFRKEGQNVTLSCEQNLNHDAMYWYRQDPGQGLRLIYYSQIVNDFQKGDIAEGYSVSREKKESFPLTVTSAQKNPTAFYLCASSMFGVGSSVPYEQYFGPGTRLTVT.